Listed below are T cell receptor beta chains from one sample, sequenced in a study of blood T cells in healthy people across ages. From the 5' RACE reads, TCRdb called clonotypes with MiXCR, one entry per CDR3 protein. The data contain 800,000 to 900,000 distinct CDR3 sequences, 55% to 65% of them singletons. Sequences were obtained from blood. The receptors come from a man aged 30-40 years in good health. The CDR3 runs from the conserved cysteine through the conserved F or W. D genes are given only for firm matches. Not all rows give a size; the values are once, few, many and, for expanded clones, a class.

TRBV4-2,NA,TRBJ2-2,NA,TGTGCCAGCAGCGAACAGACCGGGACGAACACCGGGGGGCTGTTTTTT,CASSEQTGTNTGGLFF
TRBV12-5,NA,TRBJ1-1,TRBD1,TGTGCTAGTGGTTGGGGGGACAGGGGTAATACTGAAGCTTTCTTT,CASGWGDRGNTEAFF
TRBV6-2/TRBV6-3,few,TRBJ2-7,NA,TGTGCCAGCAGTTACTCGGAAGGGACGACCTACGAGCAGTACTTC,CASSYSEGTTYEQYF
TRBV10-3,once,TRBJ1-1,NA,TGTGCCATCAGTGAGTCAGGTCCCAGGGAAGCTTTCTTT,CAISESGPREAFF
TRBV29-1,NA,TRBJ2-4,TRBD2,TGCAGCGTTGTACTAGCGGGCATTCAGTACTTC,CSVVLAGIQYF
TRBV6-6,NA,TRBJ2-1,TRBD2,TGTGCCACCTCTTACGGTACTAGCGGGGCTAATGAGCAGTTCTTC,CATSYGTSGANEQFF
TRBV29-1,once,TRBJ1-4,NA,TGCAGCGTTCTAGGAGGGGTGGGAAAACTGTTTTTT,CSVLGGVGKLFF
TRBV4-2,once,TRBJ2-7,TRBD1,TGTGCCAGCAGCCAAGGCCAGGGGGACACCTACGAGCAGTACTTC,CASSQGQGDTYEQYF
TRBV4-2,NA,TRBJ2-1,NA,TGTGCCAGCAGCCAAGAAGGGGGGGGGCCCGCTAACAATGAGCAGTTCTTC,CASSQEGGGPANNEQFF
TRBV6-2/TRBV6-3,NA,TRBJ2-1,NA,TGTGCCAGCAGTTATTGGACAAGCTCCTACAATGAGCAGTTCTTC,CASSYWTSSYNEQFF
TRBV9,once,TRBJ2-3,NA,TGTGCCAGCAGCGTAGGAGGGGACACAGATACGCAGTATTTT,CASSVGGDTDTQYF
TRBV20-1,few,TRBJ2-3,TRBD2,TGCAGTGCTAGAGATGGGCGGGGGTTTTACACAGATACGCAGTATTTT,CSARDGRGFYTDTQYF
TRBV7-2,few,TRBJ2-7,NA,TGTGCCAGCACCAAAGGGGGGACCTCGACCTACGAGCAGTACTTC,CASTKGGTSTYEQYF
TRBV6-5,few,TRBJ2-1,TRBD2,TGTGCCAGCAGTCCGCCGGCTAGCGGGGGGAATGAGCAGTTCTTC,CASSPPASGGNEQFF
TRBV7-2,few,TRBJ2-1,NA,TGTGCCAGCAGCTTAGTTTTGGGCCTAGGGGACAATGAGCAGTTCTTC,CASSLVLGLGDNEQFF
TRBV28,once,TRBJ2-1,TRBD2,TGTGCCAGCAGACTGACTAGCGGGGGAGATCAAGAGACCCAGTTCTTC,CASRLTSGGDQETQFF
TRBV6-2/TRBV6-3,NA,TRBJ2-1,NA,TGTGCCAGCAGTCTCCCCAGACTCCCCTCCTACAATGAGCAGTTCTTC,CASSLPRLPSYNEQFF
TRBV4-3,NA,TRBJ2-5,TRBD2,TGCGCCAGCAGCCAAGAGAGGGTAGCGGGGCAAGAGACCCAGTACTTC,CASSQERVAGQETQYF
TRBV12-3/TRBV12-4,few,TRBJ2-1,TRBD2,TGTGCCAGCAGTTTTAGCGGGGGGGTCGATGAGCAGTTCTTC,CASSFSGGVDEQFF
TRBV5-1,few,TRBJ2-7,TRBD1,TGCGCCAGCAGCTTGACCGGGACAGCCTACGAGCAGTACTTC,CASSLTGTAYEQYF
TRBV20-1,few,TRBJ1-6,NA,TGCAGTGCTAGAGAATTAGGCCGCGAGAGCTCCTATAATTCACCCCTCCACTTT,CSARELGRESSYNSPLHF
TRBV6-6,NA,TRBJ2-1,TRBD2,TGTGCCAGTGGGAGGGATAACTACAATGAGCAGTTCTTC,CASGRDNYNEQFF
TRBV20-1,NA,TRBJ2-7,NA,TGCAGTGCTAGAGATATCAGCGTCTACGAGCAGTACTTC,CSARDISVYEQYF
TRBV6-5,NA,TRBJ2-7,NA,TGTGCCAGCAGTTACTCTCGCAGGGTGGACTACGAGCAGTACTTC,CASSYSRRVDYEQYF
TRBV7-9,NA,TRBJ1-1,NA,TGTGCCCCTCGGGGATTGGGCACTGAAGCTTTCTTT,CAPRGLGTEAFF
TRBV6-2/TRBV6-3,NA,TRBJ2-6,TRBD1,TGTGCCAGCAGTCCATTCACCGGGACAGGGGGCACTGGGGCCAACGTCCTGACTTTC,CASSPFTGTGGTGANVLTF
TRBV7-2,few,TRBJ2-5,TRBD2,TGTGCCAGCAGCTTTTCGGGACTAGCAGGCGAGACCCAGTACTTC,CASSFSGLAGETQYF
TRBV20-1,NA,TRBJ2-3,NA,TGCAGTGCTAGAGTGGACACTTCTAGCACAGATACGCAGTATTTT,CSARVDTSSTDTQYF
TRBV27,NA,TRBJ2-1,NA,TGTGCCAGCAGTAAGGGACCTTACAATGAGCAGTTCTTC,CASSKGPYNEQFF
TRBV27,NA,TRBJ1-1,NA,TGTGCCAGCAGTCGGGGGAAGAACACTGAAGCTTTCTTT,CASSRGKNTEAFF
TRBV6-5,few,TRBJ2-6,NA,TGTGCCAGCAGTTATGATACGGGCTCTGGGGCCAACGTCCTGACTTTC,CASSYDTGSGANVLTF
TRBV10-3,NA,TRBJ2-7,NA,TGTGCCATCAGGGAACAGGGTTCCTCCTACGAGCAGTACTTC,CAIREQGSSYEQYF
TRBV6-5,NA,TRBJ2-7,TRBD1,TGTGCCAGCAGACCCATGACAGGGGGCTACGAGCAGTACTTC,CASRPMTGGYEQYF
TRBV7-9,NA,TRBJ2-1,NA,TGTGCCAGCAGCTTATCGGGACACTTCTACAATGAGCAGTTCTTC,CASSLSGHFYNEQFF
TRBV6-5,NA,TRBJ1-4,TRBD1,TGTGCCAGCAGTTACGTAGGGACAGGGAGTGAAAAACTGTTTTTT,CASSYVGTGSEKLFF
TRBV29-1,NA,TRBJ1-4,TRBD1,TGCAGCGCCGTAGACAGGGGATGGGAAAAACTGTTTTTT,CSAVDRGWEKLFF
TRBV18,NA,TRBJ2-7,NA,TGTGCCAGCTCACCAAGCCGTGCCTACGAGCAGTACTTC,CASSPSRAYEQYF
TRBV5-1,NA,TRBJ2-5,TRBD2,TGCGCCAGCACTGTCGCGGGGGGATCTTACAATGAGCAGTACTTC,CASTVAGGSYNEQYF
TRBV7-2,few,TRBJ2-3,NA,TGTGCCAGCAGATTCGGGGGTACAGATACGCAGTATTTT,CASRFGGTDTQYF
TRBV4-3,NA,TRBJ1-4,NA,TGCGCCAGCAGCCAAGATTCACAGTCTAATGAAAAACTGTTTTTT,CASSQDSQSNEKLFF
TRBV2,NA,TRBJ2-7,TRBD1,TGTGCCAGCGCGACAGGGGCAGCGTACGAGCAGTACTTC,CASATGAAYEQYF
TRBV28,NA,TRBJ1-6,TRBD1,TGTGCCAGCAGTCCCCAGGGACAGGGGAATAAACCCCTCCACTTT,CASSPQGQGNKPLHF
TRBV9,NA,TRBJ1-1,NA,TGTGCCAGCAGCGTAGAAGGGATCCGGGTCACTGAAGCTTTCTTT,CASSVEGIRVTEAFF
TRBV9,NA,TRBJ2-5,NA,TGTGCCAGCAGCGCATTAGGGACGGAACAAGAGACCCAGTACTTC,CASSALGTEQETQYF
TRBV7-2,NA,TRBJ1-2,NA,TGTGCCAGCAGCTGGGACTGGAGTGGCTACACCTTC,CASSWDWSGYTF
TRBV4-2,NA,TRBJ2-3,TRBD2,TGTGCCAGCAGCCAAGATCTGGCTAGCGGGGTCACAGATACGCAGTATTTT,CASSQDLASGVTDTQYF
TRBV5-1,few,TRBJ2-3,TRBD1,TGCGCCAGCAGCTCTTCCTTTCGGGACAGGGGGCCCTCAGATACGCAGTATTTT,CASSSSFRDRGPSDTQYF
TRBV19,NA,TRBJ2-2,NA,TGTGCCAGTAGTATATGGCAGTCCACCGGGGAGCTGTTTTTT,CASSIWQSTGELFF
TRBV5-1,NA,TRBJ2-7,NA,TGCGCCTCCTCATTGGCAGGGCTAAGGAGCTCCTACGAGCAGTACTTC,CASSLAGLRSSYEQYF